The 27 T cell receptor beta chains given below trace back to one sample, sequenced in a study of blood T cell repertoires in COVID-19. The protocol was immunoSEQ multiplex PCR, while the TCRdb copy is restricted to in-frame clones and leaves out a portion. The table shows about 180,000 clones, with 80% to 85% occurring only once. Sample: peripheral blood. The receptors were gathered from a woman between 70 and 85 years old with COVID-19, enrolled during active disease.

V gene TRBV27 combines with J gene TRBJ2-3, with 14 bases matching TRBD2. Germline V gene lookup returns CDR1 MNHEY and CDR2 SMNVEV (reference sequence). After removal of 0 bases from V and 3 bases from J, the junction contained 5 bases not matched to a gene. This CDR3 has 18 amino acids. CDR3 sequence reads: CASSLSWTSGRLTDTQYF. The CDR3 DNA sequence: TGTGCCAGCAGTTTATCTTGGACTAGCGGGAGGTTGACAGATACGCAGTATTTT.

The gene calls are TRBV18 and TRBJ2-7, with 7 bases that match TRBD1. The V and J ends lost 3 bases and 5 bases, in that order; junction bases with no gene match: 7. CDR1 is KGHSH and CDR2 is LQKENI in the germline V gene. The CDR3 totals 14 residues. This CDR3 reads CASSPYSTGNEQYF. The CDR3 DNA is TGTGCCAGCTCACCCTACTCGACAGGGAACGAGCAGTACTTC.

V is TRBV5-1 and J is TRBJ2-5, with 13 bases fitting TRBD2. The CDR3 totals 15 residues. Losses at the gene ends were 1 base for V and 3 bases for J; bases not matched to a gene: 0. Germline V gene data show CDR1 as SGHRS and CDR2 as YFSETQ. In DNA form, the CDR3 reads TGCGCCAGCAGCTTGACTAGCGGGAGGGAAGAGACCCAGTACTTC. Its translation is CASSLTSGREETQYF.

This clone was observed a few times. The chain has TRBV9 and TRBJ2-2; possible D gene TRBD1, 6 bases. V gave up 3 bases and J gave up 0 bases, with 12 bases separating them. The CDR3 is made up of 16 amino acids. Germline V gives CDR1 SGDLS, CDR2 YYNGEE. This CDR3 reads CASSAGHSANTGELFF. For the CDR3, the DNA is TGTGCCAGCAGCGCGGGACACTCCGCGAACACCGGGGAGCTGTTTTTT.

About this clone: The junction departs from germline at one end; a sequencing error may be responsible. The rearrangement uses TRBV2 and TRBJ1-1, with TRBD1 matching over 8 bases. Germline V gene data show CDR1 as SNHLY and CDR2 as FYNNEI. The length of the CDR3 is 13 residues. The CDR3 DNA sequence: TGTGCCAGCACTGAAACCGGGACAGGTGAAGCTTTCTTT. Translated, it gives CASTETGTGEAFF.

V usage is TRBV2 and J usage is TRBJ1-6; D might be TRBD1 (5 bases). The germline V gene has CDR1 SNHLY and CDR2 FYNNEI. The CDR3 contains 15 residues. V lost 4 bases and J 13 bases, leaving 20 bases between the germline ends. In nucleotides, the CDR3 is TGTGCCAGCAGTGCGTCTGAACCCCCTCGGGGGCCCCTCCACTTT. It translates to CASSASEPPRGPLHF.

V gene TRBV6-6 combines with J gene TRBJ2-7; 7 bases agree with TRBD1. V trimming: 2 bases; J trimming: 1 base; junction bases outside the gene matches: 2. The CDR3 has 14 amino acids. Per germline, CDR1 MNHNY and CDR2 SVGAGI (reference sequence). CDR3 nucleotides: TGTGCCAGCAGTTACGAACAGGGGTCCTACGAGCAGTACTTC. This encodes CASSYEQGSYEQYF.

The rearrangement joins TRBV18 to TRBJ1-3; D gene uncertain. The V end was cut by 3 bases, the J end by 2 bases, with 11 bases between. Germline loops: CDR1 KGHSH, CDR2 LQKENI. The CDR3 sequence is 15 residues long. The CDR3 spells CASSPPRSAGNTIYF. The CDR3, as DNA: TGTGCCAGCTCACCCCCTCGCAGCGCTGGAAACACCATATATTTT.

CDR3 coding DNA: TGCGCCAGCAGCTCGTGGACTAGCGGGAGTCAGGCCGGGGAGCTGTTTTTT. Translation gives CASSSWTSGSQAGELFF. The chain employs TRBV5-1 and TRBJ2-2; TRBD2 agrees at 13 bases. V lost 3 bases to trimming and J lost 6 bases; unmatched junction nucleotides: 8. The CDR3 totals 17 residues. Per germline, CDR1 SGHRS and CDR2 YFSETQ.

The CDR3 nucleotides are TGTGCCAGCAGTCCCCCCGGTGACTCCCAGTGGTACTTC. Translation: CASSPPGDSQWYF. This rearrangement joins TRBV28 to TRBJ2-5; D ambiguous. Trimming left V 5 bases short and J 13 bases short, with 20 bases between. In germline, CDR1 is MDHEN, CDR2 SYDVKM. The CDR3 is 13 amino acids.

CDR3 sequence: CASRSGRKAYEQYF. DNA of the CDR3: TGTGCCAGCAGGAGCGGGAGGAAGGCCTACGAGCAGTACTTC. The chain links TRBV5-6 to TRBJ2-7; 9 nucleotides agree with TRBD2. V lost 5 bases and J lost 2; bases outside the gene matches: 5. Germline-derived CDR1 and CDR2 are SGHDT and YYEEEE. The CDR3 covers 14 residues.

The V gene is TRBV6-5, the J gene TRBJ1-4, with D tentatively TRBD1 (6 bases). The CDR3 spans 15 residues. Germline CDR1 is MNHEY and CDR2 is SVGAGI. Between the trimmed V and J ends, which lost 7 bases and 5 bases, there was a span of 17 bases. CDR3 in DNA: TGTGCCAGCAAGTTGGCGGCAGGGGCGAATGAAAAACTGTTTTTT. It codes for CASKLAAGANEKLFF.

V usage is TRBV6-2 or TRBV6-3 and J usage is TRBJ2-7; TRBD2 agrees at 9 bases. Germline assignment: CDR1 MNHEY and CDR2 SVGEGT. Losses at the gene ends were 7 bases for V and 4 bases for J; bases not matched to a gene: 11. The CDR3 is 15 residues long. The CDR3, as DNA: TGTGCCAGCACCCCATTCGGACTAGCGCCTTACGAGCAGTACTTC. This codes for CASTPFGLAPYEQYF.

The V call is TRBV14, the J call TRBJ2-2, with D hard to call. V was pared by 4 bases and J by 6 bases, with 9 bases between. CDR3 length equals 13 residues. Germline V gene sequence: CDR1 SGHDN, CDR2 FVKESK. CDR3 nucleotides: TGTGCCAGCAGCCCCTATCCCCCCGGGGAGCTGTTTTTT. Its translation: CASSPYPPGELFF.

CDR3 in amino acids: CASTITQGTEAFF. The CDR3 DNA reads TGTGCCAGTACCATCACACAGGGGACTGAAGCTTTCTTT. The chain employs TRBV19 and TRBJ1-1; 7 bases line up with TRBD1. This CDR3 region has 13 residues. V lost 7 bases and J lost 5; bases outside the gene matches: 7. Germline CDR1 is LNHDA and CDR2 is SQIVND (reference sequence). Full variable domain (remainder filled in from reference TRBV19 and TRBJ1-1): DGGITQSPKYLFRKEGQNVTLSCEQNLNHDAMYWYRQDPGQGLRLIYYSQIVNDFQKGDIAEGYSVSREKKESFPLTVTSAQKNPTAFYLCASTITQGTEAFFGQGTRLTVV.

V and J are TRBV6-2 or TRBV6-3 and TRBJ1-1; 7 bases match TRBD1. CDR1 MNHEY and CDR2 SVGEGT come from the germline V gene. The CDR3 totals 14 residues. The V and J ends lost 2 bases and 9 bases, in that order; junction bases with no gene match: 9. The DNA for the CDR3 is TGTGCCAGCAGTTACCCCGGACAGGCTATAAAAGCTTTCTTT. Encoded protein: CASSYPGQAIKAFF.

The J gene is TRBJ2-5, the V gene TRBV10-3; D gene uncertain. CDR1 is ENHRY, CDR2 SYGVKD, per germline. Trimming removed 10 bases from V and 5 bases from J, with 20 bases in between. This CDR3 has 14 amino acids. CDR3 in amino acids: CATRLTDRAETQYF. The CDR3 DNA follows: TGTGCCACCCGCCTTACTGACCGAGCGGAGACCCAGTACTTC.

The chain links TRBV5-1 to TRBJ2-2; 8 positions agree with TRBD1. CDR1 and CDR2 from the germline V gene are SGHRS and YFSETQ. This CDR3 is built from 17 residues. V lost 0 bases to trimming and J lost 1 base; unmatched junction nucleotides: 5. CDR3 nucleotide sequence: TGCGCCAGCAGCTTGGGGCGGACAGGGATGAACACCGGGGAGCTGTTTTTT. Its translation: CASSLGRTGMNTGELFF.

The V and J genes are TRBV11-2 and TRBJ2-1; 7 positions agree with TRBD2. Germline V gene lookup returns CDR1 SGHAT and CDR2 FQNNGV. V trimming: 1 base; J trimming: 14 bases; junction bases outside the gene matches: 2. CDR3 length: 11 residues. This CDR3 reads CASSLGGREFF. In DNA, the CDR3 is TGTGCCAGCAGCTTAGGGGGGAGGGAGTTCTTC.

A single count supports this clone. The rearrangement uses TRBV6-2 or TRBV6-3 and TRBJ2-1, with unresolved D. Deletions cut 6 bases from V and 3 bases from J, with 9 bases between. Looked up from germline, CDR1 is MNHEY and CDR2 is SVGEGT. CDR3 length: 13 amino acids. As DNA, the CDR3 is TGTGCCAGCAGGCCTCAGTACTACAATGAGCAGTTCTTC. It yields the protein CASRPQYYNEQFF.

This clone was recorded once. CDR3 nucleotides: TGTGCCAGCAGTGTGAGGGTCGCGACGACCCTCTATGGCTACACCTTC. As protein: CASSVRVATTLYGYTF. The rearrangement links TRBV6-1 to TRBJ1-2, with D uncertain. V was pared by 4 bases and J by 4 bases, with 19 bases between. In germline, CDR1 is MNHNS, CDR2 SASEGT. CDR3 length: 16 amino acids.

CDR3 region: CASSLTGGQPQHF. The CDR3 nucleotides read TGTGCCAGCAGCCTGACAGGAGGTCAGCCCCAGCATTTT. The chain recombines TRBV7-2 with TRBJ1-5; tentative D call: TRBD1 (6 bases). The CDR3 sequence is 13 residues long. The germline gives CDR1 SGHTA, CDR2 FQGNSA. The V gene lost 5 bases and the J gene lost 6 bases, with 11 bases spanning the gap.

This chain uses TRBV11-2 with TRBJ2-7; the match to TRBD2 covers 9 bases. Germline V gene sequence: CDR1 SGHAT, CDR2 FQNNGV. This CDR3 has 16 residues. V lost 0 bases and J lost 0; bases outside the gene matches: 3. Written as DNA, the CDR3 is TGTGCCAGCAGCTTAGAAGGCGGGAGGGGCTCCTACGAGCAGTACTTC. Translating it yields CASSLEGGRGSYEQYF.

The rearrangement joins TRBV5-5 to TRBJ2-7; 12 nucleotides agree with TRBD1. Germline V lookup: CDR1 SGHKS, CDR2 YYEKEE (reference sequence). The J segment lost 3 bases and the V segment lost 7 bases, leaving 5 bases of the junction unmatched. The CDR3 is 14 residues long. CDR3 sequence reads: CASLGQGAIYEQYF. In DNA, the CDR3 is TGTGCCAGCTTGGGACAGGGGGCGATCTACGAGCAGTACTTC.

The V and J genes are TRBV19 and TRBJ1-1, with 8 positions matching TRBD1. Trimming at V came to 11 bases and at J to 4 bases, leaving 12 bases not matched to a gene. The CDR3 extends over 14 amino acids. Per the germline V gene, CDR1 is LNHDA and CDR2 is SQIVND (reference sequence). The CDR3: CASFRTGLVTEAFF. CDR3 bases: TGTGCCTCCTTTAGGACAGGGCTCGTCACTGAAGCTTTCTTT.

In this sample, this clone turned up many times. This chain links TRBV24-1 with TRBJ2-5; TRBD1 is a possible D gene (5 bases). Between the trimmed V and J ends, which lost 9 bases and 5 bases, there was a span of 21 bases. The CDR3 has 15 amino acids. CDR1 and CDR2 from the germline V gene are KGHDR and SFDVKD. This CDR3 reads CATASFSGSRETQYF. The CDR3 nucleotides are TGTGCCACCGCATCCTTCTCAGGGTCCCGGGAGACCCAGTACTTC.

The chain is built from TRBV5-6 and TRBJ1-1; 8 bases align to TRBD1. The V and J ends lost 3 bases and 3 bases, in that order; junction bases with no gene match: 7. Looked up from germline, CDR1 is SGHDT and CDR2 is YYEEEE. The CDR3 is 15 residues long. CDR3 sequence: CASSYLGQGHTEAFF. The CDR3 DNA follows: TGTGCCAGCAGCTACTTAGGACAGGGACACACTGAAGCTTTCTTT.